Here is one T cell receptor (beta chain) with its context. Original handling: Nucleated cell counts were estimated from reference gene primer amplification. Assay: immunoSEQ multiplex PCR; the TCRdb copy retains only in-frame clones and omits some. V, J and clone size were drawn from that table, and D and trimming were deduced from the DNA. The sample has around 20,000 clones, 86% seen once; the top ten hold roughly a sixth. This sample stems from a study of blood T cell repertoires in COVID-19. Study overall: The samples span acute and convalescent COVID-19 from the United States, Italy and Spain. T cells, B-cell-depleted T cells, or PBMCs supplied cDNA or gDNA.

Material: peripheral blood. The clonotype was recovered from a man between 65 and 80 years old with acute or convalescent COVID-19.

The CDR3 reads CASSPGRGSDTQYF. The CDR3, as DNA: TGTGCCAGCAGCCCTGGTAGGGGATCTGATACGCAGTATTTT. The chain is built from TRBV5-4 and TRBJ2-3; perhaps TRBD1 as D (5 bases). The germline V gene encodes CDR1 SGHNT and CDR2 YYREEE (reference sequence). V gave up 4 bases and J gave up 6 bases, with 15 bases separating them. The CDR3 has 14 amino acids. The full variable domain, in which reference TRBV5-4 and TRBJ2-3 provide the parts outside the CDR3, is ETGVTQSPTHLIKTRGQQVTLRCSSQSGHNTVSWYQQALGQGPQFIFQYYREEENGRGNFPPRFSGLQFPNYSSELNVNALELDDSALYLCASSPGRGSDTQYFGPGTRLTVL.